One and the same sample provided the 6 T cell receptor beta chains below, sequenced in a study of OX40 agonist ivuxolimab in advanced cancers. Sequencing was performed with immunoSEQ multiplex PCR; in TCRdb, only in-frame clones are kept and a portion is missing. The data contain 70,000 to 95,000 clones, around 85% of them singletons. Source: CD4+ or CD8+ T cells sorted from blood, taken in a trial of the OX40 agonist ivuxolimab. These receptors were collected from an adult with an advanced solid tumor such as melanoma, head and neck, liver or kidney cancer.

The V gene is TRBV30, the J gene TRBJ1-6, with D possibly TRBD1 on 6 matching bases. The CDR3 sequence is 20 residues long. Trimming left V 0 bases short and J 0 bases short, with 21 bases between. CDR1 is GTSNPN, CDR2 SVGIG, per germline (reference sequence). The CDR3 DNA sequence: TGTGCCTGGAGTGTGTATGCAGGGGATATGTTACCCTCCTATAATTCACCCCTCCACTTT. Protein product: CAWSVYAGDMLPSYNSPLHF.

The rearrangement links TRBV27 to TRBJ2-5, with a weak D call TRBD1 (6 bases). The length of the CDR3 is 16 residues. V lost 5 bases, J lost 4 bases, and 20 bases lay in between. Germline V gives CDR1 MNHEY, CDR2 SMNVEV (reference sequence). This chain's CDR3 is CASSLGYRVVGETQYF. The CDR3, as DNA: TGTGCCAGCAGTCTCGGTTACAGGGTGGTTGGAGAGACCCAGTACTTC.

The V and J genes are TRBV19 and TRBJ2-1, with TRBD2 matching over 10 bases. CDR1 is LNHDA and CDR2 is SQIVND in the germline V gene (reference sequence). Trimming removed 1 base from V and 9 bases from J; junction bases left unmatched: 6. The CDR3 has 15 amino acids. The CDR3 loop is CASSIGTSGVGEQFF. In DNA form, the CDR3 reads TGTGCCAGTAGTATAGGGACTAGCGGTGTGGGTGAGCAGTTCTTC.

V and J are TRBV27 and TRBJ2-7; D possibly corresponds to TRBD1 (5 bases). There are 14 residues in the CDR3. V lost 3 bases to trimming and J lost 7 bases, with 16 bases between them. Germline V gene sequence: CDR1 MNHEY, CDR2 SMNVEV (reference sequence). Here the CDR3 reads CASSFTDSLGEQYF. CDR3 DNA: TGTGCCAGCAGTTTCACCGACAGCCTAGGAGAGCAGTACTTC.

V and J are TRBV6-5 and TRBJ2-1; 7 nucleotides line up with TRBD2. CDR3 size: 15 residues. CDR1 is MNHEY, CDR2 SVGAGI, per germline. With 5 bases clipped from V and 6 bases from J, the junction kept 10 bases outside the gene matches. CDR3 amino acids: CASSVPQGGSNEQFF. The CDR3 bases are TGTGCCAGCAGTGTCCCCCAGGGAGGGAGCAATGAGCAGTTCTTC.

In its sample, this clone was seen once. This chain joins TRBV4-3 and TRBJ1-5; possible D gene TRBD1, 6 bases. This CDR3 region has 16 residues. V gave up 1 base and J gave up 3 bases, with 13 bases separating them. Germline assignment: CDR1 LGHNA and CDR2 YSLEER. The CDR3 is CASSQAWGQSNQPQHF. CDR3 nucleotide sequence: TGCGCCAGCAGCCAAGCTTGGGGGCAGTCCAATCAGCCCCAGCATTTT.